A selection of T cell receptor beta chains follows, all from one sample in a study of response to subunit inactivated influenza vaccine. TCRdb processed the RT-PCR reads anew with MiXCR; each CDR3 protein has one entry. Here the sample spans about 500,000 distinct CDR3 sequences, 10% to 15% being singletons. The sample in question was PBMCs from blood, obtained roughly 6 weeks after vaccination. The source is a man in his forties or fifties who received an inactivated influenza vaccine. CDR3s include the opening cysteine and the closing phenylalanine or tryptophan. The order of the fields is CDR3 protein, CDR3 DNA, V gene, D gene, J gene, clone size. The D gene is left open where the match is weak. The size field is filled for only some rows; it gives once, few, many or a size class.

CSARADQNQPQHF TGCAGTGCTAGAGCGGACCAGAATCAGCCCCAGCATTTT TRBV20-1 - TRBJ1-5 few
CASSFSTSGGVNEQFF TGTGCCAGCAGTTTCTCCACTAGCGGGGGTGTAAATGAGCAGTTCTTC TRBV27 TRBD2 TRBJ2-1 few
CASSHSTDTQYF TGTGCCAGCAGTCATAGCACAGATACGCAGTATTTT TRBV27 - TRBJ2-3 many
CASSLQGMNTEAFF TGTGCCAGCAGCTTGCAGGGTATGAACACTGAAGCTTTCTTT TRBV12-3/TRBV12-4 - TRBJ1-1 many
CASSIDSGRNTGELFF TGTGCCAGCAGCATAGACTCGGGACGGAACACCGGGGAGCTGTTTTTT TRBV7-8 - TRBJ2-2 few
CASSPPSINIQYF TGTGCCAGCTCACCACCCTCAATAAACATTCAGTACTTC TRBV18 - TRBJ2-4 many
CASKFGSEPYEQYF TGTGCCAGCAAGTTCGGTTCGGAGCCCTACGAGCAGTACTTC TRBV28 - TRBJ2-7 few
CATSDSRGGFDNEQFF TGTGCCACCAGTGATTCCCGCGGGGGGTTTGACAATGAGCAGTTCTTC TRBV24-1 TRBD2 TRBJ2-1 many
CASSSLTKGVAKNIQYF TGTGCCAGCAGCTCCCTGACCAAAGGGGTAGCCAAAAACATTCAGTACTTC TRBV7-9 - TRBJ2-4 few
CASSLEPVYTF TGTGCCAGCAGTTTAGAACCCGTTTACACCTTC TRBV12-3/TRBV12-4 - TRBJ1-2 -
CASNSELGGNIQYF TGTGCCAGCAACTCGGAGCTCGGAGGAAACATTCAGTACTTC TRBV12-3/TRBV12-4 - TRBJ2-4 few
CASSPSPTGRNTDTQYF TGTGCCAGCAGTCCTTCCCCGACAGGCAGGAACACAGATACGCAGTATTTT TRBV12-3/TRBV12-4 - TRBJ2-3 -
CASRGGQGKETQYF TGTGCCAGCAGGGGGGGACAGGGAAAAGAGACCCAGTACTTC TRBV2 TRBD1 TRBJ2-5 few
CSARVGVGETQYF TGCAGTGCTAGAGTAGGGGTCGGGGAGACCCAGTACTTC TRBV20-1 - TRBJ2-5 few
CASWDNEQFF TGTGCCAGCTGGGACAATGAGCAGTTCTTC TRBV2 - TRBJ2-1 many
CSARLVGEASYNEQFF TGCAGTGCTAGGTTGGTAGGGGAAGCGTCCTACAATGAGCAGTTCTTC TRBV20-1 - TRBJ2-1 -
CSVKPGLAIANEQFF TGCAGTGTTAAACCGGGACTAGCGATCGCGAATGAGCAGTTCTTC TRBV20-1 TRBD2 TRBJ2-1 many
CSVAQAKGTGELFF TGCAGCGTTGCTCAGGCGAAGGGCACCGGGGAGCTGTTTTTT TRBV29-1 - TRBJ2-2 -
CSAETGSPYEQYF TGCAGTGCGGAAACAGGGAGCCCCTACGAGCAGTACTTC TRBV20-1 - TRBJ2-7 many
CASSFGNSPYEQYF TGTGCCAGCAGCTTCGGTAACAGTCCCTACGAGCAGTACTTC TRBV7-8 - TRBJ2-7 many
CASSADRSSYNEQFF TGTGCCAGCAGTGCTGACAGGAGCTCCTACAATGAGCAGTTCTTC TRBV2 - TRBJ2-1 -
CASKTVSYEQYF TGTGCCAGCAAAACAGTCTCCTACGAGCAGTACTTC TRBV6-2/TRBV6-3 - TRBJ2-7 many
CASSEGGYTEAFF TGTGCCAGCAGTGAAGGGGGATACACTGAAGCTTTCTTT TRBV2 - TRBJ1-1 few
CSARVRTRDWKLFF TGCAGTGCTAGAGTGAGGACCCGGGATTGGAAACTGTTTTTT TRBV20-1 - TRBJ1-4 few
CSATSIAGRLYNEQFF TGCAGTGCTACAAGTATAGCGGGAAGACTTTACAATGAGCAGTTCTTC TRBV20-1 TRBD2 TRBJ2-1 -
CSARELGQGTDTQYF TGCAGTGCTAGAGAATTGGGACAGGGAACAGATACGCAGTATTTT TRBV20-1 TRBD1 TRBJ2-3 -
CASSSQENTEAFF TGTGCCAGCAGCTCACAGGAGAACACTGAAGCTTTCTTT TRBV7-9 - TRBJ1-1 -